The present TCR beta chain was sequenced within a study of early T cells in non-severe SARS-CoV-2 infection. Looking at the study overall: Unpaired chains resulted from sequencing bulk RNA of unsorted whole blood.

This clonotype turned up a few times. The CDR3 is made up of 16 amino acids. The germline V gene has CDR1 MNHNS and CDR2 SASEGT. V was pared by 6 bases and J by 5 bases, with 14 bases of the junction left unmatched. TCRdb re-called the 5' RACE reads through MiXCR, storing one row per CDR3 protein. The data show roughly 80,000 distinct CDR3 sequences, about 11% seen once. Source: whole blood, taken at baseline. This clonotype originated in an adult who was a healthcare worker with PCR-confirmed SARS-CoV-2 infection or an uninfected control (not recorded which). The rearrangement joins TRBV6-1 to TRBJ2-5; 8 bases agree with TRBD2. This chain's CDR3 is CASSADGLASVETQYF. CDR3 in DNA: TGTGCCAGCAGCGCGGATGGACTAGCTTCAGTGGAGACCCAGTACTTC.